This TCR beta chain was sequenced during a study of blood T cells in healthy people across ages. V was trimmed by 6 bases and J by 3 bases, leaving 9 bases between them. This CDR3 comprises 11 residues. CDR1 is SQVTM and CDR2 is ANQGSEA in the germline V gene. Primers used in a second PCR of roughly 6 to 11 cycles were a sample-barcoded 5' primer and a J-beta primer mix. In TCRdb, the 5' RACE reads were re-called with MiXCR into one record per CDR3 protein. This table has fewer than 2,000,000 distinct CDR3 sequences, approximately 40% appearing once. Specimen: blood. The clonotype comes from a human donor in good health. The V and J genes are TRBV29-1 and TRBJ2-7; D is possibly TRBD1 or TRBD2 (6 bases each). The CDR3 loop reads CSVRGVYEQYF. The CDR3 DNA reads TGCAGCGTGAGGGGGGTCTACGAGCAGTACTTC.